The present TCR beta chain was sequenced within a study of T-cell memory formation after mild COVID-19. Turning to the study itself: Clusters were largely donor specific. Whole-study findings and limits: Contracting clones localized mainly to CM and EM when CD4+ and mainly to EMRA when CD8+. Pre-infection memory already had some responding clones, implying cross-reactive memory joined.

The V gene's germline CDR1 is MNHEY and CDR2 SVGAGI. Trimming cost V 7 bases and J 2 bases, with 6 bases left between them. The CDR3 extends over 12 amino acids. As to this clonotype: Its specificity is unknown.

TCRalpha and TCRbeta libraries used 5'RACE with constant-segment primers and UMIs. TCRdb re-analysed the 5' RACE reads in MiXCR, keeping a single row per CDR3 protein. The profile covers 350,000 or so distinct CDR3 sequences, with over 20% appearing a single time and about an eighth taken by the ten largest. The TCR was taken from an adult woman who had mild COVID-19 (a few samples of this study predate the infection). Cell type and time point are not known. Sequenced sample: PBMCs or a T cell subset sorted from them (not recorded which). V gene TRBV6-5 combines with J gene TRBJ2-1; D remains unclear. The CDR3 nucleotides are TGTGCCAGCAATGGGACCTACAATGAGCAGTTCTTC. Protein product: CASNGTYNEQFF.